This paragraph reports one TCR beta chain. Its antigen is unidentified. TCRdb reanalysed the reads using MiXCR and keeps one entry per CDR3 protein. Of approximately 700,000 distinct CDR3 sequences listed, less than 40% are singletons. There are 18 residues in the CDR3. V lost 4 bases to trimming and J lost 7 bases; unmatched junction nucleotides: 9. Germline V gives CDR1 SGHTA, CDR2 FQGNSA. This record comes from a study of T cell repertoires in cytomegalovirus infection. Study in general: CMV infection and matching HLA type were both indicated by public TCR beta signatures. Study-level findings and limits: The study found HLA-C-restricted CMV-specific TCR beta clonotypes dominating the ex vivo response. People with CMV and the relevant HLA were identified by cumulative public TCR beta family frequency.

The sample was PBMCs. The TCR comes from a human donor in good health (CMV status not recorded). Some clones in this sample may be carry-over from other donors' samples. The gene calls are TRBV7-2 and TRBJ2-2; 16 bases match TRBD2. CDR3 nucleotide sequence: TGTGCCAGCAGCTCCAAGGGACTAGCGGGAGGGCCGGACGGGGAGCTGTTTTTT. Translation gives CASSSKGLAGGPDGELFF.